Presented here are 29 T cell receptor beta chains from one specimen sequenced in a study of graft-versus-host responses after intestinal transplantation. The method was immunoSEQ multiplex PCR; TCRdb's version includes in-frame clones alone and lacks a portion of them. The sample has about 20,000 clones; 40% to 50% are singletons. The material sequenced was alloreactive CD4+ T cells from a mixed lymphocyte reaction culture, taken before intestinal transplant. The subset here: CFSE-low proliferating T cells sorted from roughly six-day pre-transplant mixed lymphocyte reaction (GvH or HvG direction). The receptors derive from a human patient who received an intestinal transplant.

The chain carries TRBV11-2 and TRBJ2-3; D perhaps matches TRBD2 (7 bases). This CDR3 has 16 amino acids. Germline V gives CDR1 SGHAT, CDR2 FQNNGV. Trimming took 1 base from V and 6 from J, leaving 17 bases between them. The CDR3 DNA is TGTGCCAGCAGCTTAGGAGGGGGGGGGCTTTGGGATACGCAGTATTTT. It specifies CASSLGGGGLWDTQYF.

V gene TRBV6-5 combines with J gene TRBJ2-7, with D uncertain. The germline CDR1 and CDR2 sequences are MNHEY and SVGAGI. The CDR3 runs 13 residues. With 6 bases removed from V and 1 base from J, the gap between germline ends came to 10 bases. The CDR3 coding sequence is TGTGCCAGCAGCCTTGGCAGATCCTACGAGCAGTACTTC. This encodes CASSLGRSYEQYF.

This clone was counted between two and nine times. V and J are TRBV29-1 and TRBJ2-1; TRBD2 is a possible D gene (5 bases). Germline values: CDR1 SQVTM, CDR2 ANQGSEA. Trimming stripped 7 bases from V and 8 bases from J, with 9 bases between. The CDR3 contains 10 residues. CDR3 DNA sequence: TGCAGCGGTCTAGCCTATGAGCAGTTCTTC. Its protein product is CSGLAYEQFF.

This clone appeared a few times. The chain has TRBV6-5 and TRBJ2-1, with 8 bases lining up with TRBD2. Germline assignment: CDR1 MNHEY and CDR2 SVGAGI. The trim removed 5 bases at V and 4 bases at J, leaving 7 bases unmatched. The CDR3 is made up of 15 amino acids. The CDR3 is CASSLGGATYNEQFF. DNA for the CDR3: TGTGCCAGCAGTCTCGGGGGGGCAACGTACAATGAGCAGTTCTTC.

The chain links TRBV6-6 to TRBJ1-2, with a possible D match to TRBD1 (6 bases). Germline V gives CDR1 MNHNY, CDR2 SVGAGI (reference sequence). The CDR3 loop spans 16 amino acids. Trimming stripped 0 bases from V and 4 bases from J, with 15 bases between. CDR3 DNA: TGTGCCAGCAGTTACTCGTCAGGGGCAGGGCGCTATGGCTACACCTTC. This encodes CASSYSSGAGRYGYTF.

The J gene is TRBJ1-1, the V gene TRBV18; TRBD1 aligns across 9 bases. The CDR3 runs to 15 residues. Germline assignment: CDR1 KGHSH and CDR2 LQKENI. Trimming took 6 bases from V and 1 from J; bases not matched to a gene: 6. The CDR3 protein is CASSPTGGANTEAFF. The CDR3 coding sequence is TGTGCCAGCTCCCCAACAGGGGGCGCGAACACTGAAGCTTTCTTT.

The chain employs TRBV6-1 and TRBJ1-6; D call uncertain. Trimming cost V 8 bases and J 15 bases, with 14 bases left between them. Germline V gene data show CDR1 as MNHNS and CDR2 as SASEGT. This CDR3 has 11 residues. The CDR3 reads CASGVVARLHF. The DNA for the CDR3 is TGTGCCAGCGGTGTCGTTGCGCGCCTCCACTTT.

This clone was observed a few times. The chain has TRBV15 and TRBJ1-2; D is ambiguous. The CDR3 has 16 residues. Trimming cost V 0 bases and J 4 bases, with 15 bases left between them. Germline CDR1 is LNHNV and CDR2 is YYDKDF (reference sequence). CDR3 residues: CATSRDHGVGGYGYTF. Here the CDR3 DNA reads TGTGCCACCAGCAGAGATCACGGGGTTGGCGGCTATGGCTACACCTTC.

This sequence joins TRBV16 and TRBJ1-1; a weak D match, TRBD1 (5 bases). The CDR3 consists of 15 residues. Germline V gives CDR1 KGHSY, CDR2 FQNENV. V lost 0 bases and J 1 base, leaving 9 bases between the germline ends. The CDR3 nucleotides are TGTGCCAGCAGCCAATCGTGGCAGGGGAACACTGAAGCTTTCTTT. It codes for CASSQSWQGNTEAFF.

This clone was seen more than once but under ten times. The chain is built from TRBV18 and TRBJ1-1, with TRBD1 matching over 9 bases. V was pared by 4 bases and J by 1 base, with 1 base of the junction left unmatched. Germline CDR1 and CDR2: KGHSH and LQKENI. The CDR3 is 14 amino acids. In DNA, the CDR3 is TGTGCCAGCTCACTACAGGGGGCGAACACTGAAGCTTTCTTT. This gives the protein CASSLQGANTEAFF. Complete variable domain (other parts from reference TRBV18 and TRBJ1-1): NAGVMQNPRHLVRRRGQEARLRCSPMKGHSHVYWYRQLPEEGLKFMVYLQKENIIDESGMPKERFSAEFPKEGPSILRIQQVVRGDSAAYFCASSLQGANTEAFFGQGTRLTVV.

The J gene is TRBJ2-2, the V gene TRBV9; 8 bases line up with TRBD2. Germline trimming cut 2 bases from V and 0 bases from J; bases unmatched to any gene: 3. The CDR3 contains 16 residues. Germline CDR1 SGDLS, CDR2 YYNGEE. CDR3 nucleotide sequence: TGTGCCAGCAGCGTTCTCGGGGGGGCGAACACCGGGGAGCTGTTTTTT. It translates to CASSVLGGANTGELFF. The full variable domain, with the rest looked up from reference TRBV9 and TRBJ2-2, is DSGVTQTPKHLITATGQRVTLRCSPRSGDLSVYWYQQSLDQGLQFLIQYYNGEERAKGNILERFSAQQFPDLHSELNLSSLELGDSALYFCASSVLGGANTGELFFGEGSRLTVL.

This clone was counted a few times. V gene TRBV5-5 combines with J gene TRBJ1-5, with unresolved D. The CDR3 runs 16 residues. Germline V gives CDR1 SGHKS, CDR2 YYEKEE (reference sequence). Trimming removed 3 bases from V and 5 bases from J, with 18 bases in between. CDR3 amino acids: CASSWTGDGFDQPQHF. CDR3 bases: TGTGCCAGCAGCTGGACGGGAGATGGTTTCGATCAGCCCCAGCATTTT.

V and J are TRBV14 and TRBJ2-7, with 9 bases matching TRBD2. J was trimmed by 7 bases and V by 1 base; bases with no gene match: 8. The germline CDR1 and CDR2 sequences are SGHDN and FVKESK. The CDR3 covers 15 residues. CDR3 nucleotide sequence: TGTGCCAGCAGCCAAGGGCTAGCGGGGCGTCTGGAGCAGTACTTC. The encoded protein is CASSQGLAGRLEQYF.

This clone was detected only a few times. The rearrangement joins TRBV19 to TRBJ2-1; 12 bases align to TRBD1. CDR1 is LNHDA, CDR2 SQIVND, per germline (reference sequence). The CDR3 consists of 16 residues. Trimming cost V 7 bases and J 9 bases; bases outside gene matches: 13. CDR3 region: CASTWVGTGGLGEQFF. The CDR3 bases are TGTGCCAGTACTTGGGTCGGGACAGGGGGCCTCGGTGAGCAGTTCTTC.

This sequence joins TRBV18 and TRBJ1-1; possible D gene TRBD1, 6 bases. This CDR3 contains 13 residues. Germline V gene data show CDR1 as KGHSH and CDR2 as LQKENI. Trimming took 8 bases from V and 1 from J, leaving 11 bases between them. CDR3 nucleotide sequence: TGTGCCAGCGTACAGGACAGGAACACTGAAGCTTTCTTT. It translates to CASVQDRNTEAFF.

This clone showed up just a few times. This rearrangement joins TRBV4-1 to TRBJ2-5; no clear D. This CDR3 has 14 residues. Per the germline V gene, CDR1 is MGHRA and CDR2 is YSYEKL. Trimming left V 1 base short and J 5 bases short, with 11 bases between. The CDR3 sequence is CASSQGGSRETQYF. For the CDR3, the DNA is TGCGCCAGCAGCCAAGGTGGTAGCCGGGAGACCCAGTACTTC.

The rearrangement uses TRBV5-4 and TRBJ1-2, with D maybe TRBD1 (5 bases). Germline CDR1 SGHNT, CDR2 YYREEE (reference sequence). Trimming pared 0 bases from V and 0 bases from J, leaving 12 bases between. The length of the CDR3 is 16 residues. The CDR3 reads CASSLGRAIANYGYTF. CDR3 coding DNA: TGTGCCAGCAGCTTGGGCAGGGCCATAGCTAACTATGGCTACACCTTC.

This clone came up a few times. V and J are TRBV5-4 and TRBJ2-3, with 7 bases identical to TRBD2. Germline-derived CDR1 and CDR2 are SGHNT and YYREEE (reference sequence). J gave up 5 bases and V 5 bases, and 8 bases lay outside the gene matches. This CDR3 has 14 residues. The CDR3 reads CASSFGGSLDTQYF. The CDR3 nucleotides are TGTGCCAGCAGTTTCGGGGGGTCTCTAGATACGCAGTATTTT.

This clone has a single count. The CDR3 loop reads CASSAPTGYLSYNEQFF. CDR3 sequence (DNA): TGCGCCAGCAGCGCTCCGACAGGGTACCTCTCCTACAATGAGCAGTTCTTC. This chain uses TRBV5-1 with TRBJ2-1; 7 bases line up with TRBD1. The trim removed 4 bases at V and 0 bases at J, leaving 10 bases unmatched. Germline V gene lookup returns CDR1 SGHRS and CDR2 YFSETQ. The CDR3 contains 17 residues. The complete variable domain, with remaining parts taken from reference TRBV5-1 and TRBJ2-1, reads KAGVTQTPRYLIKTRGQQVTLSCSPISGHRSVSWYQQTPGQGLQFLFEYFSETQRNKGNFPGRFSGRQFSNSRSEMNVSTLELGDSALYLCASSAPTGYLSYNEQFFGPGTRLTVL.

This clone has just a few counts. The CDR3 loop reads CASSPSVGGAGVLEAFF. The CDR3 DNA reads TGTGCCAGCTCACCGTCGGTTGGGGGGGCAGGTGTCCTTGAAGCTTTCTTT. This sequence joins TRBV18 and TRBJ1-1, with D possibly matching TRBD1 (6 bases). Germline assignment: CDR1 KGHSH and CDR2 LQKENI. V was trimmed by 3 bases and J by 7 bases, leaving 24 bases between them. This CDR3 region has 17 residues.

The V call is TRBV7-9, the J call TRBJ2-3, with a tentative D call TRBD1 (5 bases). The V end was cut by 2 bases, the J end by 8 bases, with 20 bases between. The CDR3 is made up of 16 amino acids. Germline-derived CDR1 and CDR2 are SEHNR and FQNEAQ (reference sequence). DNA for the CDR3: TGTGCCAGCAGCTTATGGCGTGGGCAGGGCTTGGCTACGCAGTATTTT. Its protein product is CASSLWRGQGLATQYF.

The rearrangement joins TRBV9 to TRBJ1-5, with a possible D match to TRBD1 (6 bases). Germline CDR1 is SGDLS and CDR2 is YYNGEE. The CDR3 is made up of 14 amino acids. Deletions cut 4 bases from V and 5 bases from J, with 13 bases between. The CDR3 is CASSPPPGDQPQHF. The CDR3 DNA reads TGTGCCAGCAGCCCCCCCCCAGGGGATCAGCCCCAGCATTTT.

This clone was seen more than once but under ten times. This chain joins TRBV19 and TRBJ2-3, with D possibly TRBD2 on 6 matching bases. V lost 5 bases and J 1 base, leaving 13 bases between the germline ends. The length of the CDR3 is 15 residues. In germline, CDR1 is LNHDA, CDR2 SQIVND (reference sequence). The DNA of the CDR3 is TGTGCCAGTAGTGGCCGGGAGTGGGGCACAGATACGCAGTATTTT. Its protein product is CASSGREWGTDTQYF.

CDR3 in amino acids: CATSRDPLGGAREKLFF. The CDR3 DNA is TGTGCCACCAGCAGAGACCCTCTCGGGGGGGCGCGGGAAAAACTGTTTTTT. The chain links TRBV15 to TRBJ1-4; D is perhaps TRBD1 (6 bases). The CDR3 is 17 amino acids. The ends were cut back, 0 bases at V and 8 bases at J, with 19 bases in the middle. Per the germline V gene, CDR1 is LNHNV and CDR2 is YYDKDF (reference sequence).

The chain has TRBV9 and TRBJ1-2, with 7 bases fitting TRBD1. This CDR3 has 15 residues. After removal of 0 bases from V and 3 bases from J, the junction contained 5 bases not matched to a gene. Germline values: CDR1 SGDLS, CDR2 YYNGEE. CDR3 residues: CASSVGGRGYYGYTF. In DNA form, the CDR3 reads TGTGCCAGCAGCGTAGGGGGCAGGGGGTACTATGGCTACACCTTC.

The rearrangement joins TRBV5-4 to TRBJ1-3; 9 nucleotides agree with TRBD1. Germline V gives CDR1 SGHNT, CDR2 YYREEE (reference sequence). The J segment lost 2 bases and the V segment lost 4 bases, leaving 4 bases of the junction unmatched. The CDR3 contains 15 residues. CDR3 amino acids: CASSVDRGTGNTIYF. The CDR3 coding sequence is TGTGCCAGCAGCGTGGACAGGGGTACTGGAAACACCATATATTTT.

The rearrangement links TRBV29-1 to TRBJ2-1; D remains ambiguous. The length of the CDR3 is 12 residues. Germline V gene sequence: CDR1 SQVTM, CDR2 ANQGSEA. V lost 7 bases, J lost 4 bases, and 11 bases lay in between. CDR3 sequence: CSGSRGYNEQFF. The CDR3 DNA follows: TGCAGCGGTTCTCGCGGATACAATGAGCAGTTCTTC.

This clone was seen only a few times. The chain couples TRBV6-5 to TRBJ2-3; 8 bases are a match to TRBD2. The CDR3 runs to 16 residues. CDR1 is MNHEY, CDR2 SVGAGI, per germline. V lost 1 base and J lost 0; bases outside the gene matches: 3. CDR3 loop: CASSYLASGSTDTQYF. Written as DNA, the CDR3 is TGTGCCAGCAGTTACTTGGCTAGCGGGAGCACAGATACGCAGTATTTT.

The chain carries TRBV10-1 and TRBJ1-5; 7 bases are shared with TRBD1. This CDR3 has 15 amino acids. The germline gives CDR1 WNHNN, CDR2 SYGVQD (reference sequence). V gave up 6 bases and J gave up 3 bases; unmatched junction bases: 8. CDR3 residues: CASRRGQGPNQPQHF. In DNA, the CDR3 is TGCGCCAGCAGGAGGGGGCAGGGGCCCAATCAGCCCCAGCATTTT.